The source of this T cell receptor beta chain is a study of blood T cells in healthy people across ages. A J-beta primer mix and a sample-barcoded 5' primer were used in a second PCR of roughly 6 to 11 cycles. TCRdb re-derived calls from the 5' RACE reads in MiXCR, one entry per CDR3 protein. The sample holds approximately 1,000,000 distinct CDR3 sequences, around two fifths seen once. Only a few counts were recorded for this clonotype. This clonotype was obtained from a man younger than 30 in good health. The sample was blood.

CDR3 sequence reads: CASSPPDRVLNTEAFF. In DNA, the CDR3 is TGTGCCAGCAGCCCACCGGACAGGGTCTTGAACACTGAAGCTTTCTTT. The rearrangement joins TRBV5-6 to TRBJ1-1; 8 bases are shared with TRBD1. The ends lost 4 bases at V and 0 bases at J; junction bases unmatched: 8. The CDR3 loop spans 16 amino acids. Germline loops: CDR1 SGHDT, CDR2 YYEEEE.